What follows are 19 T cell receptor beta chains derived from one specimen sequenced in a study of OX40 agonist ivuxolimab in advanced cancers. Repertoires were generated with immunoSEQ multiplex PCR, while TCRdb's copy carries only in-frame clones and drops some. The table includes about 74,000 clones, about 79% detected once. The input for sequencing was CD4+ or CD8+ T cells sorted from blood, taken in a trial of the OX40 agonist ivuxolimab. These receptor sequences come from an adult with an advanced solid tumor such as melanoma, head and neck, liver or kidney cancer.

The chain combines TRBV5-6 with TRBJ1-1, with 8 bases that match TRBD1. V was clipped by 3 bases and J by 8 bases; unmatched bases: 6. The CDR3 consists of 13 residues. In germline, CDR1 is SGHDT, CDR2 YYEEEE. CDR3 loop: CASSSRDRREAFF. DNA for the CDR3: TGTGCCAGCAGCTCCCGGGACAGGAGGGAAGCTTTCTTT.

The CDR3: CASSQAGGGSNQPQHF. CDR3 DNA sequence: TGCGCCAGCAGTCAGGCGGGGGGTGGGAGCAATCAGCCCCAGCATTTT. The rearrangement links TRBV10-2 to TRBJ1-5, with D possibly being TRBD1 (5 bases). CDR1 is WSHSY, CDR2 SAAADI, per germline. There are 16 residues in the CDR3. V lost 5 bases, J lost 1 base, and 15 bases lay in between.

V usage is TRBV6-1 and J usage is TRBJ1-2; unclear D gene. V was cut by 3 bases and J by 5 bases, with 4 bases left in between. This CDR3 spans 11 amino acids. Germline-derived CDR1 and CDR2 are MNHNS and SASEGT. Written as DNA, the CDR3 is TGTGCCAGCAGTGAGCGTTATGGCTACACCTTC. It specifies CASSERYGYTF.

The rearrangement uses TRBV9 and TRBJ2-1; tentatively, D is TRBD2 (6 bases). The CDR3 is made up of 15 amino acids. With 4 bases removed from V and 0 bases from J, the gap between germline ends came to 11 bases. CDR1 is SGDLS, CDR2 YYNGEE, per germline. The CDR3 loop reads CASSPSGGSYNEQFF. DNA of the CDR3: TGTGCCAGCAGCCCCTCCGGGGGCTCCTACAATGAGCAGTTCTTC.

The chain employs TRBV28 and TRBJ2-7, with 7 bases identical to TRBD1. Trimming cost V 5 bases and J 2 bases; bases outside gene matches: 9. Germline loops: CDR1 MDHEN, CDR2 SYDVKM. The CDR3 has 15 residues. CDR3 DNA: TGTGCCAGCAGTCAAACCTGGGACAGAGCCTACGAGCAGTACTTC. This codes for CASSQTWDRAYEQYF. The whole variable domain, filled in from reference TRBV28 and TRBJ2-7, reads DVKVTQSSRYLVKRTGEKVFLECVQDMDHENMFWYRQDPGLGLRLIYFSYDVKMKEKGDIPEGYSVSREKKERFSLILESASTNQTSMYLCASSQTWDRAYEQYFGPGTRLTVT.

The rearrangement joins TRBV5-4 to TRBJ1-3; D not resolved. The CDR3 totals 14 residues. The V gene's germline CDR1 is SGHNT and CDR2 YYREEE (reference sequence). Trimming pared 3 bases from V and 9 bases from J, leaving 16 bases between. CDR3 loop: CASSSGAAPGTIYF. CDR3 sequence (DNA): TGTGCCAGCAGCTCCGGAGCGGCGCCCGGCACCATATATTTT.

V usage is TRBV9 and J usage is TRBJ1-1, with D possibly being TRBD1 (5 bases). Trimming took 0 bases from V and 7 from J, leaving 13 bases between them. From germline, CDR1 is SGDLS and CDR2 YYNGEE. CDR3 size: 14 residues. DNA of the CDR3: TGTGCCAGCAGCGTAGTAGGGGCGGGAGGTGAAGCTTTCTTT. It specifies CASSVVGAGGEAFF.

This chain links TRBV10-3 with TRBJ2-5, with D possibly called TRBD1 or TRBD2 (6 bases each). The CDR3 consists of 13 residues. Trimming took 11 bases from V and 4 from J, leaving 17 bases between them. Germline V gene lookup returns CDR1 ENHRY and CDR2 SYGVKD. The CDR3 nucleotides read TGTGCCGTACGTAAGGGGGAGGCAGAGACCCAGTACTTC. Translation gives CAVRKGEAETQYF.

The rearrangement uses TRBV11-2 and TRBJ2-7; TRBD2 might be the D (5 bases). Trimming removed 8 bases from V and 3 bases from J, with 14 bases in between. CDR1 and CDR2 from the germline V gene are SGHAT and FQNNGV. This CDR3 region has 13 residues. The CDR3 DNA reads TGTGCCAGCCAGGACTTCTTATTCTACGAGCAGTACTTC. This encodes CASQDFLFYEQYF.

V and J are TRBV10-1 and TRBJ2-1, with a possible D match to TRBD1 (6 bases). Trimming removed 6 bases at V and 7 bases at J, with 19 bases between. The CDR3 spans 15 residues. Germline V CDR1 and CDR2: WNHNN, SYGVQD (reference sequence). DNA of the CDR3: TGCGCCAGCAGCCTTGGGGGACAACCCTGGAATGAGCAGTTCTTC. As protein: CASSLGGQPWNEQFF.

The chain uses TRBV29-1 and TRBJ2-7; possibly TRBD1 for D (5 bases). The germline V gene has CDR1 SQVTM and CDR2 ANQGSEA. Deletions cut 2 bases from V and 2 bases from J, with 13 bases between. The CDR3 consists of 14 residues. DNA for the CDR3: TGCAGCGTTGAAAACCAGGGTGATCCCTACGAGCAGTACTTC. This codes for CSVENQGDPYEQYF.

As to this clone: A much larger clone differs from this one at a single base, so this may be a read error. The chain carries TRBV21-1 and TRBJ1-5. TRBV21-1 is a pseudogene locus. The CDR3 has 11 residues. This chain's CDR3 is CASSLNQPQHF. The DNA for the CDR3 is TGTGCCAGCAGCCTTAATCAGCCCCAGCATTTT.

This CDR3 is CASSPTTWDSYYGYTF. The CDR3 DNA reads as TGTGCCAGCAGTCCTACAACATGGGACAGCTACTATGGCTACACCTTC. V usage is TRBV28 and J usage is TRBJ1-2; TRBD1 matches 7 bases. With 5 bases clipped from V and 3 bases from J, the junction kept 12 bases outside the gene matches. The CDR3 covers 16 residues. Germline lookup yields CDR1 MDHEN and CDR2 SYDVKM.

This chain links TRBV7-9 with TRBJ2-5; 7 positions agree with TRBD2. This CDR3 has 14 residues. V shed 5 bases and J 7 bases; nucleotides not matched to a gene: 10. From germline, CDR1 is SEHNR and CDR2 FQNEAQ (reference sequence). This CDR3 is CASSPGGGEGTQYF. The CDR3 DNA is TGTGCCAGCAGCCCGGGTGGCGGGGAGGGGACCCAGTACTTC.

This chain joins TRBV7-2 and TRBJ2-2; perhaps TRBD2 as D (6 bases). Germline V gene data show CDR1 as SGHTA and CDR2 as FQGNSA. The CDR3 consists of 16 residues. V was cut by 3 bases and J by 4 bases, with 15 bases left in between. This CDR3 is CASSFSTGSGTGELFF. The CDR3 DNA is TGTGCCAGCAGCTTTAGTACCGGGAGCGGCACCGGGGAGCTGTTTTTT.

V usage is TRBV28 and J usage is TRBJ2-3; D may be TRBD1 (5 bases). Per germline, CDR1 MDHEN and CDR2 SYDVKM. V was cut by 6 bases and J by 2 bases, with 15 bases left in between. This CDR3 has 15 residues. CDR3 sequence: CASSAVPGYTDTQYF. Here the CDR3 DNA reads TGTGCCAGCAGCGCGGTGCCAGGGTACACAGATACGCAGTATTTT. Looking up the rest from reference TRBV28 and TRBJ2-3 gives the full variable domain: DVKVTQSSRYLVKRTGEKVFLECVQDMDHENMFWYRQDPGLGLRLIYFSYDVKMKEKGDIPEGYSVSREKKERFSLILESASTNQTSMYLCASSAVPGYTDTQYFGPGTRLTVL.

This clone was detected a few times. V and J are TRBV4-2 and TRBJ2-1, with 8 bases that match TRBD2. Germline V CDR1 and CDR2: LGHNA, YNFKEQ. J gave up 7 bases and V 1 base, and 6 bases lay outside the gene matches. The length of the CDR3 is 15 residues. The chain's CDR3 is CASSQGREGGNEQFF. CDR3 sequence (DNA): TGTGCCAGCAGCCAAGGACGGGAGGGCGGGAATGAGCAGTTCTTC.

This clone was seen a single time. This chain joins TRBV7-9 and TRBJ2-7; 8 nucleotides agree with TRBD1. Germline V lookup: CDR1 SEHNR, CDR2 FQNEAQ (reference sequence). J gave up 2 bases and V 5 bases, and 5 bases lay outside the gene matches. The CDR3 has 14 amino acids. CDR3 in amino acids: CASSPQGGAYEQYF. Written as DNA, the CDR3 is TGTGCCAGCAGCCCACAGGGGGGAGCCTACGAGCAGTACTTC.

The rearrangement joins TRBV19 to TRBJ1-4; TRBD1 agrees at 8 bases. Germline CDR1 is LNHDA and CDR2 is SQIVND (reference sequence). This CDR3 is 14 amino acids long. V was pared by 8 bases and J by 6 bases, with 8 bases of the junction left unmatched. CDR3 loop: CASVRKTGDEKLFF. DNA of the CDR3: TGTGCCAGTGTCCGGAAGACAGGGGATGAAAAACTGTTTTTT. The entire variable domain, with the rest obtained from reference TRBV19 and TRBJ1-4, is as follows: DGGITQSPKYLFRKEGQNVTLSCEQNLNHDAMYWYRQDPGQGLRLIYYSQIVNDFQKGDIAEGYSVSREKKESFPLTVTSAQKNPTAFYLCASVRKTGDEKLFFGSGTQLSVL.